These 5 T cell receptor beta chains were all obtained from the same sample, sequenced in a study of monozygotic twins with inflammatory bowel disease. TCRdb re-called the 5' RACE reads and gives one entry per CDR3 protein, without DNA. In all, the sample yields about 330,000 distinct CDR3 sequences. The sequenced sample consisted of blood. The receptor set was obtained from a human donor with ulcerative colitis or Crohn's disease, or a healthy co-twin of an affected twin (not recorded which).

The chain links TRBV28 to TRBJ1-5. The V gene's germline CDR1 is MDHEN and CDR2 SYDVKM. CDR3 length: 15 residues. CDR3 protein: CASSLGVAGNQPQHF. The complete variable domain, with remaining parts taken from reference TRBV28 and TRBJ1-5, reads DVKVTQSSRYLVKRTGEKVFLECVQDMDHENMFWYRQDPGLGLRLIYFSYDVKMKEKGDIPEGYSVSREKKERFSLILESASTNQTSMYLCASSLGVAGNQPQHFGDGTRLSIL.

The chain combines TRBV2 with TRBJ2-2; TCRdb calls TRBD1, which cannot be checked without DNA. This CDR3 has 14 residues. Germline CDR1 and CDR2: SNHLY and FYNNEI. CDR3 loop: CAIRQELNTGELFF.

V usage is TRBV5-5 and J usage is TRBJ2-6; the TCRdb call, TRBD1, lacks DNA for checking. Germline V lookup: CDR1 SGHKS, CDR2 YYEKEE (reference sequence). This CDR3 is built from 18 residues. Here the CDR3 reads CASSPAKGLPSGANVLTF.

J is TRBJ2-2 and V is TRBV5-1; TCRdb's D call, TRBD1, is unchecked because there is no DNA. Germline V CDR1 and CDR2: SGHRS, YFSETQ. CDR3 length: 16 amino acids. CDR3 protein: CASSLLGQGVSGELFF.

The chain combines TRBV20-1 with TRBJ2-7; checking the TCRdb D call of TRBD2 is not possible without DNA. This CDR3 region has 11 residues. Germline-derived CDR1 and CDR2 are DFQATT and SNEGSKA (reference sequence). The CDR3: CSVECGSLPYF.